These 23 T cell receptor beta chains were sequenced from one sample in a study of OX40 agonist ivuxolimab in advanced cancers. TCRdb keeps only in-frame clones here, not all; method: immunoSEQ multiplex PCR. The sample lists more than 60,000 clones; roughly 86% were seen once. Sequencing was performed on CD4+ or CD8+ T cells sorted from blood, taken in a trial of the OX40 agonist ivuxolimab. The receptors were sampled from an adult with an advanced solid tumor such as melanoma, head and neck, liver or kidney cancer.

The chain employs TRBV19 and TRBJ1-6, with TRBD1 as a possible D gene (6 bases). Germline CDR1 LNHDA, CDR2 SQIVND (reference sequence). The CDR3 runs to 13 residues. CDR3 bases: TGTGCAGTACAGGGACCTCGGAATTCACCCCTCCACTTT. This codes for CAVQGPRNSPLHF.

This clone was recorded only once. The chain combines TRBV2 with TRBJ1-5; TRBD1 matches 9 bases. The length of the CDR3 is 15 residues. Per the germline V gene, CDR1 is SNHLY and CDR2 is FYNNEI. V lost 6 bases and J lost 3; bases outside the gene matches: 6. The chain's CDR3 is CASRDRTGDNQPQHF. DNA for the CDR3: TGTGCCAGCAGGGATCGGACAGGGGACAATCAGCCCCAGCATTTT.

The chain carries TRBV14 and TRBJ1-3; no definite D call. The V gene lost 4 bases and the J gene lost 0 bases, with 7 bases spanning the gap. The CDR3 extends over 14 amino acids. The germline CDR1 and CDR2 sequences are SGHDN and FVKESK. The CDR3 bases are TGTGCCAGCAGCCTGTGGCCCTCTGGAAACACCATATATTTT. It encodes CASSLWPSGNTIYF.

This chain uses TRBV18 with TRBJ2-5; D remains ambiguous. Trimming pared 3 bases from V and 1 base from J, leaving 6 bases between. CDR1 is KGHSH and CDR2 is LQKENI in the germline V gene. This CDR3 is 13 amino acids long. The CDR3 is CASSPSLQETQYF. The CDR3 region has the DNA TGTGCCAGCTCACCGAGCCTCCAAGAGACCCAGTACTTC.

The V and J genes are TRBV2 and TRBJ2-5; 12 nucleotides line up with TRBD2. The V gene end was trimmed by 6 bases and the J gene end by 4 bases; junction bases not matched to a gene: 6. Germline V gene lookup returns CDR1 SNHLY and CDR2 FYNNEI. The CDR3 sequence is 15 residues long. CDR3 protein: CASRALAGGGETQYF. The CDR3 coding sequence is TGTGCCAGCAGGGCACTAGCGGGGGGCGGAGAGACCCAGTACTTC.

The CDR3 loop reads CASSFTRVDGYTF. In DNA form, the CDR3 reads TGTGCCAGCAGCTTCACTAGAGTGGATGGCTACACCTTC. The rearrangement joins TRBV5-6 to TRBJ1-2; D not resolved. This CDR3 has 13 amino acids. V dropped 2 bases and J dropped 6 bases, with 11 bases sitting between them. Germline V gene data show CDR1 as SGHDT and CDR2 as YYEEEE.

The genes are TRBV5-1 and TRBJ2-1; 7 bases map to TRBD1. V lost 0 bases and J lost 4; bases outside the gene matches: 1. Germline CDR1 reads SGHRS; CDR2 reads YFSETQ. This CDR3 has 14 residues. The CDR3 DNA sequence: TGCGCCAGCAGCTTGGGGGACAGATACAATGAGCAGTTCTTC. Translated: CASSLGDRYNEQFF. Using reference TRBV5-1 and TRBJ2-1 for the parts outside the CDR3, the full variable domain is KAGVTQTPRYLIKTRGQQVTLSCSPISGHRSVSWYQQTPGQGLQFLFEYFSETQRNKGNFPGRFSGRQFSNSRSEMNVSTLELGDSALYLCASSLGDRYNEQFFGPGTRLTVL.

This chain uses TRBV7-6 with TRBJ2-3, with D perhaps given as TRBD1 or TRBD2 (5 bases each). Deletions cut 2 bases from V and 4 bases from J, with 13 bases between. Germline V gene data show CDR1 as SGHVS and CDR2 as FNYEAQ. The CDR3 has 15 amino acids. CDR3 protein: CASSLQGRGADTQYF. CDR3 bases: TGTGCCAGCAGCTTACAGGGACGAGGGGCAGATACGCAGTATTTT.

The rearrangement uses TRBV7-9 and TRBJ2-3; the D gene is possibly TRBD2 (5 bases). V dropped 5 bases and J dropped 0 bases, with 12 bases sitting between them. The CDR3 length is 15 residues. Germline assignment: CDR1 SEHNR and CDR2 FQNEAQ (reference sequence). This chain's CDR3 is CASSARLSSTDTQYF. The CDR3 DNA is TGTGCCAGCAGCGCCCGACTATCTAGCACAGATACGCAGTATTTT. The variable domain in full, completed from reference TRBV7-9 and TRBJ2-3, reads DTGVSQNPRHKITKRGQNVTFRCDPISEHNRLYWYRQTLGQGPEFLTYFQNEAQLEKSRLLSDRFSAERPKGSFSTLEIQRTEQGDSAMYLCASSARLSSTDTQYFGPGTRLTVL.

This chain uses TRBV18 with TRBJ2-7; 7 bases map to TRBD1. The V gene's germline CDR1 is KGHSH and CDR2 LQKENI. The CDR3 is 15 amino acids. V shed 5 bases and J 2 bases; nucleotides not matched to a gene: 9. CDR3 DNA: TGTGCCAGCTCAACCACACACAGGGGTGCCTACGAGCAGTACTTC. Translation gives CASSTTHRGAYEQYF. Filled out from reference TRBV18 and TRBJ2-7, the complete variable domain reads NAGVMQNPRHLVRRRGQEARLRCSPMKGHSHVYWYRQLPEEGLKFMVYLQKENIIDESGMPKERFSAEFPKEGPSILRIQQVVRGDSAAYFCASSTTHRGAYEQYFGPGTRLTVT.

The chain carries TRBV6-5 and TRBJ1-1; TRBD1 matches 7 bases. Germline lookup yields CDR1 MNHEY and CDR2 SVGAGI. The CDR3 covers 14 residues. V was clipped by 6 bases and J by 1 base; unmatched bases: 5. The CDR3 coding sequence is TGTGCCAGCAGGACAGGGCGACCGAACACTGAAGCTTTCTTT. It is translated as CASRTGRPNTEAFF.

The V and J genes are TRBV19 and TRBJ1-2; D uncertain. V lost 6 bases, J lost 7 bases, and 15 bases lay in between. The CDR3 consists of 13 residues. Germline lookup yields CDR1 LNHDA and CDR2 SQIVND (reference sequence). CDR3 nucleotides: TGTGCCAGTAGGGAGGCGATTCCTCGTGGCTACACCTTC. As protein: CASREAIPRGYTF. Combining the CDR3 with reference TRBV19 and TRBJ1-2 gives the whole variable domain DGGITQSPKYLFRKEGQNVTLSCEQNLNHDAMYWYRQDPGQGLRLIYYSQIVNDFQKGDIAEGYSVSREKKESFPLTVTSAQKNPTAFYLCASREAIPRGYTFGSGTRLTVV.

The chain carries TRBV29-1 and TRBJ2-1; 11 positions match TRBD2. Per the germline V gene, CDR1 is SQVTM and CDR2 is ANQGSEA. J lost 8 bases, V lost 5 bases, and 5 bases had no gene match. The CDR3 has 13 residues. For the CDR3, the DNA is TGCAGCGTTTCCGGACTAGCGGGTCATGAGCAGTTCTTC. It specifies CSVSGLAGHEQFF.

The rearrangement joins TRBV4-1 to TRBJ1-1; the D gene is possibly TRBD1 (6 bases). The CDR3 runs to 15 residues. Looked up from germline, CDR1 is MGHRA and CDR2 is YSYEKL. The ends were cut back, 1 base at V and 8 bases at J, with 17 bases in the middle. The CDR3 DNA is TGCGCCAGCAGCCAAGCAAGGCGGAGGGGGAAAGAAGCTTTCTTT. Its translation is CASSQARRRGKEAFF.

The V call is TRBV6-1, the J call TRBJ1-1; TRBD1 matches at 8 bases. The CDR3 totals 15 residues. Trimming cost V 1 base and J 1 base; bases outside gene matches: 2. The germline gives CDR1 MNHNS, CDR2 SASEGT. The CDR3 loop is CASSEDRGSNTEAFF. CDR3 DNA: TGTGCCAGCAGTGAAGACAGGGGGTCGAACACTGAAGCTTTCTTT.

This chain's CDR3 is CASSPPGTGAYGYTF. The DNA for the CDR3 is TGTGCCAGCTCACCCCCCGGGACAGGGGCCTATGGCTACACCTTC. The V and J genes are TRBV18 and TRBJ1-2; 10 bases align to TRBD1. Germline V gene data show CDR1 as KGHSH and CDR2 as LQKENI. The CDR3 extends over 15 amino acids. V gave up 3 bases and J gave up 4 bases; unmatched junction bases: 5.

The chain recombines TRBV10-2 with TRBJ1-1; unclear D gene. The V gene's germline CDR1 is WSHSY and CDR2 SAAADI. CDR3 length: 14 residues. V was cut by 6 bases and J by 1 base, with 12 bases left in between. CDR3 nucleotides: TGCGCCAGCAGAGATAGTAGGGAGAACACTGAAGCTTTCTTT. Its protein is CASRDSRENTEAFF.

This clone was recorded only once. The chain combines TRBV10-3 with TRBJ2-6, with 8 bases aligning to TRBD2. The V gene's germline CDR1 is ENHRY and CDR2 SYGVKD. This CDR3 has 18 amino acids. Germline trimming cut 6 bases from V and 2 bases from J; bases unmatched to any gene: 12. The CDR3 loop is CAIREPGLGATGANVLTF. CDR3 DNA: TGTGCCATCAGGGAACCGGGACTAGGGGCCACTGGGGCCAACGTCCTGACTTTC.

J is TRBJ1-6 and V is TRBV6-5; TRBD1 is a possible D gene (6 bases). The CDR3 runs to 13 residues. Trimming took off 5 bases at V and 8 bases at J, with 10 bases between the two ends. CDR1 is MNHEY and CDR2 is SVGAGI in the germline V gene. The CDR3, as DNA: TGTGCCAGCAGTCCGAGACAGGATTCACCCCTCCACTTT. Translating it yields CASSPRQDSPLHF.

The chain couples TRBV6-6 to TRBJ2-1; the D is unclear. The CDR3 extends over 13 amino acids. V was pared by 11 bases and J by 4 bases, with 15 bases between. The germline CDR1 and CDR2 sequences are MNHNY and SVGAGI (reference sequence). CDR3 sequence: CAAPRVKYNEQFF. The CDR3 DNA sequence: TGTGCCGCCCCACGGGTGAAATACAATGAGCAGTTCTTC.

The chain's CDR3 is CSARDQETQYF. In DNA, the CDR3 is TGCAGTGCCCGGGACCAAGAGACCCAGTACTTC. This chain joins TRBV20-1 and TRBJ2-5; the D is unclear. This CDR3 spans 11 amino acids. Looked up from germline, CDR1 is DFQATT and CDR2 is SNEGSKA (reference sequence). V was clipped by 6 bases and J by 0 bases, with 5 bases between them.

The chain is built from TRBV5-1 and TRBJ2-7; 11 bases are a match to TRBD1. The CDR3 length is 16 residues. With V trimmed by 5 bases and J by 2 bases, 9 bases remained unmatched. Germline V gene data show CDR1 as SGHRS and CDR2 as YFSETQ. The chain's CDR3 is CASRTGPGQGAYEQYF. DNA of the CDR3: TGCGCCAGCAGAACCGGACCGGGACAGGGGGCCTACGAGCAGTACTTC.

V and J are TRBV5-1 and TRBJ1-1; weak D call: TRBD1 (6 bases). Germline assignment: CDR1 SGHRS and CDR2 YFSETQ. The V end lost 0 bases, the J end lost 6 bases, and 9 bases lay between the germline ends. CDR3 size: 13 residues. The chain's CDR3 is CASSLGTDSEAFF. For the CDR3, the DNA is TGCGCCAGCAGCTTGGGGACAGATTCTGAAGCTTTCTTT.